This TCR beta chain stems from a study of CD8+CD57+ T cells in acquired aplastic anemia. Findings of the study overall: Patients had roughly 31 CD8+ CDR3 sequences in common with controls (the shared set).

All patients picked for sequencing had shown, by flow cytometry, an expansion of CD8+CD57+ cells. The CDR3 has 15 residues. Germline CDR1 and CDR2: SNHLY and FYNNEI. The V end lost 5 bases, the J end lost 8 bases, and 19 bases lay between the germline ends. This clonotype turned up a few times. What it binds is not known. The use of genomic DNA as template underpinned the TCR beta VDJ and CDR3 profiling. Each CDR3 protein is one row after TCRdb ran MiXCR on the reads. The sample lists around 430,000 distinct CDR3 sequences, around a third occurring once. The source material was sorted CD4+, CD8+, or CD8+CD57+ T cells (not recorded which) from PBMCs. The chain has TRBV2 and TRBJ2-1; no clear D gene. The source is a human donor with aplastic anemia. In DNA, the CDR3 is TGTGCCAGCAGTTTAACCCTTTCCAGATCGGATGAGCAGTTCTTC. As protein: CASSLTLSRSDEQFF.